This T cell receptor (beta chain) is from a study of blood T cells in healthy people across ages. Primers used in a second PCR of roughly 6 to 11 cycles were a sample-barcoded 5' primer and a J-beta primer mix. TCRdb independently ran MiXCR on the 5' RACE reads; one entry per CDR3 protein. This table holds around 900,000 distinct CDR3 sequences, roughly half found once. Points from the study as a whole: Strong correlation existed between TCR beta diversity and naive T cell percentage. It was not possible, with unsorted PBMCs, to conclusively compare naive and antigen-experienced cells.

The CDR3 totals 13 residues. V was cut by 1 base and J by 6 bases, with 7 bases left in between. Germline V CDR1 and CDR2: SNHLY, FYNNEI. This clonotype was counted only a few times. Its matching antigen is unknown. This chain joins TRBV2 and TRBJ2-4; no clear D. Sequencing was performed on blood. The TCR comes from an older woman in good health. As DNA, the CDR3 is TGTGCCAGCAGTGAAGAGCTGACAAACATTCAGTACTTC. This translates into CASSEELTNIQYF.